The 22 T cell receptor beta chains given below trace back to one sample, sequenced in a study of T cell repertoires in cytomegalovirus infection. For these receptors, no antigen is known. MiXCR, applied by TCRdb to the reads, yields one record per CDR3 protein. The sample shows 900,000 to 950,000 distinct CDR3 sequences, roughly 30% of them seen only once. The sequenced sample was cultured CD8+ T cells from PBMCs, obtained from culture after CMV antigen stimulation. The receptors shown here come from a human donor in good health (CMV status not recorded). Some clones in this sample may be carry-over from other donors' samples.

The chain links TRBV9 to TRBJ2-3; 7 bases agree with TRBD1. Germline lookup yields CDR1 SGDLS and CDR2 YYNGEE. The CDR3 is 16 residues long. Germline trimming cut 4 bases from V and 2 bases from J; bases unmatched to any gene: 10. For the CDR3, the DNA is TGTGCCAGCAGCTTGTCGACAGGGTCCCCCACAGATACGCAGTATTTT. This gives the protein CASSLSTGSPTDTQYF.

The chain recombines TRBV15 with TRBJ2-1; 8 bases are shared with TRBD2. The CDR3 is made up of 14 amino acids. Germline CDR1 is LNHNV and CDR2 is YYDKDF (reference sequence). Trimming cost V 8 bases and J 2 bases; bases outside gene matches: 5. CDR3 in DNA: TGTGCCACCCGGGACGGGGGGGCCTACAATGAGCAGTTCTTC. Its protein product is CATRDGGAYNEQFF.

In this sample, this clonotype turned up many times. This rearrangement joins TRBV12-3 or TRBV12-4 to TRBJ2-4; TRBD2 matches at 7 bases. This CDR3 is built from 12 residues. Trimming cost V 5 bases and J 9 bases; bases outside gene matches: 4. In DNA, the CDR3 is TGTGCCAGCAGTACAAGCGGGATCATTCAGTACTTC. It translates to CASSTSGIIQYF.

V is TRBV2 and J is TRBJ2-5; D could derive from TRBD1 or TRBD2 (5 bases each). Germline loops: CDR1 SNHLY, CDR2 FYNNEI. Trimming pared 7 bases from V and 4 bases from J, leaving 16 bases between. This CDR3 region has 14 residues. CDR3 nucleotide sequence: TGTGCCAGCATTGGGGCGCGAGGGGTAGAGACCCAGTACTTC. Its protein product is CASIGARGVETQYF.

The chain is built from TRBV29-1 and TRBJ2-6; TRBD2 agrees at 12 bases. V lost 4 bases to trimming and J lost 1 base; unmatched junction nucleotides: 2. The V gene's germline CDR1 is SQVTM and CDR2 ANQGSEA. This CDR3 comprises 16 residues. Written as DNA, the CDR3 is TGCAGCGTTGCCGGGACTAGCGGGTCTGGGGCCAACGTCCTGACTTTC. It is translated as CSVAGTSGSGANVLTF.

Remarks on this clonotype: As the CDR3 is not closed by the conserved phenylalanine or tryptophan, this likely results from a read error. This rearrangement joins TRBV15 to TRBJ1-5; D uncertain. CDR3 length: 16 amino acids. The V and J ends lost 0 bases and 4 bases respectively, with 13 bases between them. The V gene's germline CDR1 is LNHNV and CDR2 YYDKDF (reference sequence). The CDR3 reads CATSRDDRGLNQPQHS. In nucleotides, the CDR3 is TGTGCCACCAGCAGAGATGATCGCGGTTTAAATCAGCCCCAGCATTCT.

In its sample, this clonotype was seen a few times. The V gene is TRBV6-1, the J gene TRBJ2-1; 9 bases fit TRBD2. This CDR3 region has 16 residues. V trimming: 2 bases; J trimming: 4 bases; junction bases outside the gene matches: 6. CDR1 is MNHNS, CDR2 SASEGT, per germline. The CDR3 protein is CASSEFSGGPYNEQFF. In DNA form, the CDR3 reads TGTGCCAGCAGTGAATTTAGCGGGGGACCTTACAATGAGCAGTTCTTC.

CDR3 region: CAIRTLENSGNTIYF. CDR3 DNA: TGTGCCATCAGAACCCTAGAGAACTCTGGAAACACCATATATTTT. The chain carries TRBV10-3 and TRBJ1-3; D gene uncertain. This CDR3 is 15 amino acids long. V lost 6 bases and J lost 0, with 12 bases in between. The germline CDR1 and CDR2 sequences are ENHRY and SYGVKD.

The V gene is TRBV6-2 or TRBV6-3, the J gene TRBJ1-5, with D uncertain. The V gene's germline CDR1 is MNHEY and CDR2 SVGEGT. The V and J ends lost 2 bases and 6 bases respectively, with 11 bases between them. The CDR3 extends over 14 amino acids. CDR3: CASSYIQSVQPQHF. The CDR3 DNA follows: TGTGCCAGCAGTTACATACAGTCGGTTCAGCCCCAGCATTTT.

This clonotype was seen more than once but under ten times. V and J are TRBV12-3 or TRBV12-4 and TRBJ2-7; D is undetermined. The CDR3 is made up of 14 amino acids. The V end lost 7 bases, the J end lost 4 bases, and 17 bases lay between the germline ends. The CDR3 DNA reads TGTGCCAGCACCCCCAATCCCCTAGTATACGAGCAGTACTTC. Translation: CASTPNPLVYEQYF.

The chain carries TRBV6-1 and TRBJ1-2; D gene uncertain. This CDR3 has 14 residues. Germline CDR1 is MNHNS and CDR2 is SASEGT. CDR3 amino acids: CGVREDRLMFGYTF. DNA for the CDR3: TGTGGGGTCCGGGAAGACCGACTTATGTTTGGCTACACCTTC.

This clonotype was picked up a small number of times. This chain connects TRBV9 to TRBJ2-7; 7 bases align to TRBD1. Germline loops: CDR1 SGDLS, CDR2 YYNGEE. Trimming removed 3 bases from V and 2 bases from J; junction bases left unmatched: 5. CDR3 length: 14 residues. The CDR3 bases are TGTGCCAGCAGCGCACAGGGGCCCCCCTACGAGCAGTACTTC. It yields the protein CASSAQGPPYEQYF.

The chain is built from TRBV6-5 and TRBJ2-1; D gene unclear. Trimming stripped 2 bases from V and 0 bases from J, with 5 bases between. CDR3 length equals 14 residues. Germline assignment: CDR1 MNHEY and CDR2 SVGAGI. The CDR3 DNA reads as TGTGCCAGCAGTTACGCCAGCTCCTACAATGAGCAGTTCTTC. Translation gives CASSYASSYNEQFF.

The V and J genes are TRBV19 and TRBJ2-1; the match to TRBD2 covers 8 bases. The CDR3 consists of 14 residues. CDR1 is LNHDA and CDR2 is SQIVND in the germline V gene (reference sequence). J was trimmed by 8 bases and V by 7 bases; bases with no gene match: 10. In nucleotides, the CDR3 is TGTGCCAGTACCCCGTCGTATAGCGGGGATGAGCAGTTCTTC. Translation gives CASTPSYSGDEQFF.

This chain links TRBV27 with TRBJ2-7; D gene unclear. Per the germline V gene, CDR1 is MNHEY and CDR2 is SMNVEV (reference sequence). This CDR3 has 12 amino acids. V was clipped by 5 bases and J by 6 bases, with 11 bases between them. The chain's CDR3 is CASSIARGEQYF. The CDR3 bases are TGTGCCAGCAGTATTGCCAGAGGCGAGCAGTACTTC.

The rearrangement joins TRBV19 to TRBJ2-3; the D is unclear. Germline loops: CDR1 LNHDA, CDR2 SQIVND (reference sequence). The CDR3 has 13 residues. V shed 3 bases and J shed 5 bases, with 9 bases lying between them. CDR3 loop: CASSMTPGDTQYF. The CDR3 region has the DNA TGTGCCAGTAGTATGACTCCCGGAGATACGCAGTATTTT.

This clonotype was recorded a few times. V is TRBV7-2 and J is TRBJ2-2, with TRBD1 identical over 9 bases. V lost 5 bases, J lost 4 bases, and 8 bases stayed unmatched. Looked up from germline, CDR1 is SGHTA and CDR2 is FQGNSA. This CDR3 comprises 16 residues. This CDR3 reads CASSTPGTGLTGELFF. The CDR3, as DNA: TGTGCCAGCAGCACCCCCGGGACAGGGCTCACCGGGGAGCTGTTTTTT.

This clonotype was counted a few times. This sequence joins TRBV25-1 and TRBJ2-2; either TRBD1 or TRBD2 may fit D (5 bases each). CDR1 is MGHDK and CDR2 is SYGVNS in the germline V gene. V gave up 7 bases and J gave up 3 bases, with 12 bases separating them. The CDR3 loop spans 14 amino acids. CDR3 protein: CASKSGPYTGELFF. The CDR3 nucleotides are TGTGCCAGCAAATCGGGACCCTACACCGGGGAGCTGTTTTTT.

The rearrangement joins TRBV5-5 to TRBJ2-5, with TRBD2 matching over 7 bases. Germline V CDR1 and CDR2: SGHKS, YYEKEE (reference sequence). The CDR3 contains 16 residues. V lost 1 base and J lost 4; bases outside the gene matches: 10. In DNA form, the CDR3 reads TGTGCCAGCAGCTTGTACCCAGCGGGGCCGGGAGAGACCCAGTACTTC. Protein: CASSLYPAGPGETQYF.

The chain is built from TRBV5-6 and TRBJ1-2; maybe TRBD1 (5 bases). Deletions cut 2 bases from V and 2 bases from J, with 16 bases between. CDR1 SGHDT and CDR2 YYEEEE come from the germline V gene. There are 16 residues in the CDR3. CDR3 loop: CASSFTPAGRNYGYTF. The CDR3 DNA reads TGTGCCAGCAGCTTCACGCCAGCAGGGAGGAACTATGGCTACACCTTC.

This clonotype was seen a few times. The rearrangement links TRBV12-5 to TRBJ2-7; 8 bases agree with TRBD1. The CDR3 extends over 16 amino acids. Germline loops: CDR1 LGHNT, CDR2 FRNRAP. The J segment lost 3 bases and the V segment lost 6 bases, leaving 13 bases of the junction unmatched. CDR3 nucleotide sequence: TGTGCTAGTGGGCAAACCCGCGACAGGGGCCACTACGAGCAGTACTTC. It specifies CASGQTRDRGHYEQYF.

This sequence joins TRBV6-6 and TRBJ2-5, with D perhaps TRBD1 or TRBD2 (6 bases each). This CDR3 spans 16 amino acids. Deletions cut 0 bases from V and 4 bases from J, with 15 bases between. The germline V gene has CDR1 MNHNY and CDR2 SVGAGI (reference sequence). This CDR3 reads CASSYSSQKGGETQYF. CDR3 DNA sequence: TGTGCCAGCAGTTACTCGTCCCAAAAGGGGGGAGAGACCCAGTACTTC.